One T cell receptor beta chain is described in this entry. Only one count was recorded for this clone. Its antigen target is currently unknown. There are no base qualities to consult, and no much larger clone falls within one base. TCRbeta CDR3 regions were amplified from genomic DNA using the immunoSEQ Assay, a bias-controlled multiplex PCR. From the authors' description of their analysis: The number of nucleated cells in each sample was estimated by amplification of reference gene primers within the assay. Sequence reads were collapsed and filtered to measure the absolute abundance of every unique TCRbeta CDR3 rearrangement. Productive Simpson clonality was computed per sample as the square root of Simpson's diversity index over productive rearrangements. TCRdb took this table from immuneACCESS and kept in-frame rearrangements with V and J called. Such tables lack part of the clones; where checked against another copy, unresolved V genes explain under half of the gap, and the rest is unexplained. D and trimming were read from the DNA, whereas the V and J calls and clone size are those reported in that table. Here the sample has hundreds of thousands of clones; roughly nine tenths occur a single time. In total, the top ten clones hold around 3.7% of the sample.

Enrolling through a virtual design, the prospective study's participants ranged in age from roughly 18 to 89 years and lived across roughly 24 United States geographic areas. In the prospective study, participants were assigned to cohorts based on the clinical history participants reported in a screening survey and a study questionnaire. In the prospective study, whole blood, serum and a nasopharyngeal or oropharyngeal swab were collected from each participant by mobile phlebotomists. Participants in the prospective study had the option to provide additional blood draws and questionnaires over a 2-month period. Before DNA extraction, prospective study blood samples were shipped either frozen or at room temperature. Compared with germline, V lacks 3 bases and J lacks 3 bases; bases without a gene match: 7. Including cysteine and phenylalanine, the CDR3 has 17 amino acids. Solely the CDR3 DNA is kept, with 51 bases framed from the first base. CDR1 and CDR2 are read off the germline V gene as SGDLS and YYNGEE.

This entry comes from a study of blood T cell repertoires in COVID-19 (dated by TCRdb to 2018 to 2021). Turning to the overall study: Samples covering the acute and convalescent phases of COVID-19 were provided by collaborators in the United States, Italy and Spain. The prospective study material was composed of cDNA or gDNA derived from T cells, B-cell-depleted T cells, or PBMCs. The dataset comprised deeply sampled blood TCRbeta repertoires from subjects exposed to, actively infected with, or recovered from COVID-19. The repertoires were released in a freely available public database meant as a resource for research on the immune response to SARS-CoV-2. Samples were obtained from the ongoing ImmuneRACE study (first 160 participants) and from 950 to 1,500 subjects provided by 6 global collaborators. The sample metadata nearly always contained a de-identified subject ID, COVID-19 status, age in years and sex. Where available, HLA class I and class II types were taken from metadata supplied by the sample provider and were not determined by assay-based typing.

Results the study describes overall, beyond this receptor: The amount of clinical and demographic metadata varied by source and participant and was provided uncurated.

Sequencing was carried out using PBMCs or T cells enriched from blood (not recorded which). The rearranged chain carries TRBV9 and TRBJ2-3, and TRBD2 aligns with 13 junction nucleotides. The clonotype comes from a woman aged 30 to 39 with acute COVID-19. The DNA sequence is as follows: TGTGCCAGCAGCGGGGGGACTAGCGGGGCATCGACAGATACGCAGTATTTT. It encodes CASSGGTSGASTDTQYF.